This TCR beta chain was identified in a study of identical twins. CDR1 is MGHRA and CDR2 is YSYEKL in the germline V gene. This CDR3 has 13 amino acids. Study conclusions and caveats: Models came in too low on out-of-frame TCR alpha sharing in monozygotic twins. Possibly, invariant MAIT and iNKT cells partly confounded zero-insertion analyses. Insertions ran lower in abundant cord blood beta clonotypes, though not in memory repertoires.

The count of this clonotype is one. Its antigen remains unknown. A universal primer site arose from template switching, and cDNA bore unique molecular identifiers. TCRdb re-derived calls from the 5' RACE reads in MiXCR, one entry per CDR3 protein. The sample consists of more than 1.5 million distinct CDR3 sequences, around 33% of them appearing once. The receptor's source is a newborn girl in good health. The rearrangement uses TRBV4-1 and TRBJ2-5; D gene unclear. The J call may be faulty, since TRBJ2-1 better matches the DNA end. Material: cord blood. CDR3 sequence: CASSQTPQETQFF. The CDR3 DNA follows: TGCGCCAGCAGCCAAACCCCGCAAGAGACCCAGTTCTTC.